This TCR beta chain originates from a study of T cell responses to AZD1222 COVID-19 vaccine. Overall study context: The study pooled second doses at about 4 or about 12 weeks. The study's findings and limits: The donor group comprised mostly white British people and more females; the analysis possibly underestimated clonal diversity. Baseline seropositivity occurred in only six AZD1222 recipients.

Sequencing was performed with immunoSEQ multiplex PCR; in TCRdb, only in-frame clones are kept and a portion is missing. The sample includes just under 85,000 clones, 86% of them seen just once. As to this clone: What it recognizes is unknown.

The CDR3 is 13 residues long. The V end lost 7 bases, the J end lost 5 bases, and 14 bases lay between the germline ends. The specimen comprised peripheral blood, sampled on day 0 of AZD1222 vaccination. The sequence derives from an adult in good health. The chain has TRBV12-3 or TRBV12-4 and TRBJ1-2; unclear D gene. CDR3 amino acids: CASTLGGLYGYTF. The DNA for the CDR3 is TGTGCCAGCACCCTGGGTGGTCTATATGGCTACACCTTC.